A single sample gave rise to the 17 T cell receptor beta chains below, sequenced in a study of graft-versus-host responses after intestinal transplantation. These receptors have no identified antigens. Only in-frame clones appear in the TCRdb table, and some are missing; sequencing was by immunoSEQ multiplex PCR. The sample lists about 94,000 clones, roughly 91% occurring once. This specimen was unstimulated CD8+ T cells sorted from spleen or lymph node cells, taken before intestinal transplant. Receptor source: a human donor who received an intestinal transplant.

The rearrangement uses TRBV9 and TRBJ2-2, with 7 bases that match TRBD1. With V trimmed by 5 bases and J by 2 bases, 9 bases remained unmatched. CDR3 length: 16 residues. Germline V gene sequence: CDR1 SGDLS, CDR2 YYNGEE. DNA for the CDR3: TGTGCCAGCAGTTTCAACCGGGACAGTAACACCGGGGAGCTGTTTTTT. It codes for CASSFNRDSNTGELFF.

The chain couples TRBV13 to TRBJ2-2; the D gene is possibly TRBD1 (6 bases). V dropped 5 bases and J dropped 1 base, with 14 bases sitting between them. This CDR3 contains 16 residues. Germline V gene lookup returns CDR1 PRHDT and CDR2 FYEKMQ (reference sequence). In nucleotides, the CDR3 is TGTGCCAGCAGCCCCCCCCCAGGGGTGAACACCGGGGAGCTGTTTTTT. Translating gives CASSPPPGVNTGELFF.

This sequence joins TRBV2 and TRBJ2-2; 11 positions agree with TRBD1. The V and J ends lost 1 base and 3 bases, in that order; junction bases with no gene match: 7. CDR1 and CDR2 (germline): SNHLY, FYNNEI. This CDR3 contains 18 residues. The CDR3 reads CASSEVWTGGSDTGELFF. The CDR3 nucleotides are TGTGCCAGCAGTGAAGTTTGGACAGGGGGCAGTGACACCGGGGAGCTGTTTTTT.

The rearrangement links TRBV27 to TRBJ1-1; perhaps TRBD1 as D (5 bases). The CDR3 contains 15 residues. V was pared by 5 bases and J by 4 bases, with 17 bases between. Germline assignment: CDR1 MNHEY and CDR2 SMNVEV (reference sequence). The CDR3 DNA reads as TGTGCCAGCAGTCAAGGGGCAGGGATCGCCACTGAAGCTTTCTTT. This translates into CASSQGAGIATEAFF.

J is TRBJ2-1 and V is TRBV6-5, with a weak D call TRBD1 (6 bases). V lost 2 bases, J lost 8 bases, and 16 bases lay in between. CDR1 MNHEY and CDR2 SVGAGI come from the germline V gene. There are 15 residues in the CDR3. The CDR3 reads CASSYGAGDGYEQFF. The CDR3 DNA reads as TGTGCCAGCAGTTACGGGGCAGGGGATGGTTATGAGCAGTTCTTC.

The chain combines TRBV11-2 with TRBJ2-3; D gene ambiguous. The ends were cut back, 0 bases at V and 0 bases at J, with 16 bases in the middle. CDR1 is SGHAT, CDR2 FQNNGV, per germline. The CDR3 extends over 18 amino acids. The CDR3 DNA is TGTGCCAGCAGCTTAGATCGTAAAACTATCCAGAGCACAGATACGCAGTATTTT. This translates into CASSLDRKTIQSTDTQYF.

The rearrangement uses TRBV7-8 and TRBJ2-1; maybe TRBD1 (8 bases). Germline CDR1 is SGHVS and CDR2 is FQNEAQ. This CDR3 has 18 amino acids. V lost 1 base and J lost 5, with 21 bases in between. The CDR3 reads CASSLEEQGGYTHNEQFF. CDR3 sequence (DNA): TGTGCCAGCAGCTTAGAGGAACAGGGGGGGTACACACACAATGAGCAGTTCTTC.

The chain uses TRBV28 and TRBJ2-2; 13 bases map to TRBD2. The CDR3 covers 20 residues. From germline, CDR1 is MDHEN and CDR2 SYDVKM. Trimming cost V 3 bases and J 6 bases; bases outside gene matches: 16. In DNA, the CDR3 is TGTGCCAGCAGTTTTCGACAGGCCCTCGGACTAGCGGGAGTGGCCGGGGAGCTGTTTTTT. Amino acid sequence: CASSFRQALGLAGVAGELFF.

The table lists this clone with a count of one. The rearrangement links TRBV30 to TRBJ1-4; 7 nucleotides align to TRBD1. The CDR3 is 14 residues long. With 1 base clipped from V and 2 bases from J, the junction kept 1 base outside the gene matches. Germline assignment: CDR1 GTSNPN and CDR2 SVGIG (reference sequence). The CDR3 sequence: CAWSEGATNEKLFF. The CDR3 DNA reads TGTGCCTGGAGTGAGGGGGCGACTAATGAAAAACTGTTTTTT.

CDR3 DNA: TGTGCCAGTAGTATGGCACTAGCGGGAGAAATAGGCACCTACGAGCAGTACTTC. This translates into CASSMALAGEIGTYEQYF. This chain links TRBV19 with TRBJ2-5; TRBD2 matches at 11 bases. Judging by the DNA end, TRBJ2-7 fits better; the J call may be wrong. CDR1 is LNHDA, CDR2 SQIVND, per germline (reference sequence). This CDR3 is built from 18 residues.

The chain couples TRBV5-1 to TRBJ1-1; TRBD1 matches at 8 bases. Looked up from germline, CDR1 is SGHRS and CDR2 is YFSETQ. Trimming cost V 4 bases and J 0 bases; bases outside gene matches: 8. The CDR3 totals 16 residues. The CDR3 bases are TGCGCCAGCAGCGCTGGGACAGGAATTATGAACACTGAAGCTTTCTTT. This codes for CASSAGTGIMNTEAFF.

The J gene is TRBJ2-7, the V gene TRBV2, with 11 positions matching TRBD2. This CDR3 has 14 amino acids. CDR1 and CDR2 from the germline V gene are SNHLY and FYNNEI. Trimming took 3 bases from V and 6 from J; bases not matched to a gene: 4. In DNA form, the CDR3 reads TGTGCCAGCAGTGACCCACTAGCGGGAGTCGAGCAGTACTTC. Translating it yields CASSDPLAGVEQYF. Full variable domain (remainder filled in from reference TRBV2 and TRBJ2-7): EPEVTQTPSHQVTQMGQEVILRCVPISNHLYFYWYRQILGQKVEFLVSFYNNEISEKSEIFDDQFSVERPDGSNFTLKIRSTKLEDSAMYFCASSDPLAGVEQYFGPGTRLTVT.

The V and J genes are TRBV28 and TRBJ2-1; 10 bases fit TRBD2. With 5 bases clipped from V and 6 bases from J, the junction kept 10 bases outside the gene matches. CDR1 MDHEN and CDR2 SYDVKM come from the germline V gene. The CDR3 spans 16 residues. The CDR3 sequence: CASSPLPAGGFNEQFF. CDR3 bases: TGTGCCAGCAGTCCCCTACCAGCGGGAGGGTTCAATGAGCAGTTCTTC.

The chain employs TRBV7-9 and TRBJ2-2; D is unresolved. This CDR3 spans 15 amino acids. Trimming removed 5 bases at V and 4 bases at J, with 14 bases between. From germline, CDR1 is SEHNR and CDR2 FQNEAQ (reference sequence). The CDR3 DNA is TGTGCCAGCAGCCCTAGTAATCCATCCACCGGGGAGCTGTTTTTT. It codes for CASSPSNPSTGELFF.

This chain uses TRBV29-1 with TRBJ2-3; 9 bases align to TRBD2. The length of the CDR3 is 17 residues. The germline V gene encodes CDR1 SQVTM and CDR2 ANQGSEA. V shed 5 bases and J 6 bases; nucleotides not matched to a gene: 18. The CDR3 nucleotides read TGCAGCGTTTCACGAAGCGTGGGACTAGCTATCAGCGATACGCAGTATTTT. Its translation: CSVSRSVGLAISDTQYF.

The genes are TRBV5-6 and TRBJ1-5; tentative D call: TRBD1 (5 bases). Germline CDR1 is SGHDT and CDR2 is YYEEEE. The CDR3 sequence is 14 residues long. V dropped 4 bases and J dropped 6 bases, with 14 bases sitting between them. In DNA, the CDR3 is TGTGCCAGCAGCCCCGGAGGGGAGAGTCAGCCCCAGCATTTT. Protein: CASSPGGESQPQHF.

This clone was found once. The genes are TRBV6-6 and TRBJ2-1, with TRBD2 matching over 13 bases. Germline V gene sequence: CDR1 MNHNY, CDR2 SVGAGI (reference sequence). V trimming: 10 bases; J trimming: 6 bases; junction bases outside the gene matches: 6. CDR3 length: 14 residues. This chain's CDR3 is CATRGLAGVNEQFF. The CDR3 region has the DNA TGTGCCACCCGAGGACTAGCGGGGGTCAATGAGCAGTTCTTC.